This TCR beta chain was found in a study of beta chain features in type 1 diabetes. Broader study findings: Shorter TCRB CDR3s, moderately but significantly so, were found in Type 1 diabetes patients in all four CD4+ subsets. Comparison showed that naive, central memory and Treg TCRB repertoires appeared more similar among patients than among healthy donors.

This clone has a handful of counts. Antigen: not known. Trimming took 5 bases from V and 5 from J, leaving 7 bases between them. Looked up from germline, CDR1 is SQVTM and CDR2 is ANQGSEA. This CDR3 spans 11 amino acids. Expressed TCRB transcripts were sequenced because the isolated RNA had all been reverse transcribed beforehand. The method was immunoSEQ multiplex PCR; TCRdb's version includes in-frame clones alone and lacks a portion of them. The sample shows 280,000 or so clones, approximately 16% of them seen only once. The TCR sequence derives from a man aged 18 to 29 with type 1 diabetes. The chain couples TRBV29-1 to TRBJ2-1; D not resolved. The sequenced material came from naive CD4+ T cells from blood. The CDR3 region has the DNA TGCAGCGTTTTAGAAGACAATGAGCAGTTCTTC. Its protein is CSVLEDNEQFF.